The clone carrying this T cell receptor (beta chain) showed up just once. Trimming pared 1 base from V and 10 bases from J, leaving 17 bases between. The CDR3 totals 15 residues. Germline loops: CDR1 KGHSH, CDR2 LQKENI. The sample comes from a study of blood T cell repertoires in COVID-19. The data were produced by immunoSEQ multiplex PCR, yet TCRdb's version contains in-frame clones alone and is incomplete. The table records 300,000 to 500,000 clones, approximately 88% of them present only once. The TCR was taken from a woman aged 40 to 55 with acute COVID-19. The sequenced sample was PBMCs or T cells enriched from blood (not recorded which). This chain connects TRBV18 to TRBJ1-5; a weak D match, TRBD1 (5 bases). The CDR3 coding sequence is TGTGCCAGCTCACCACTAAAAAGCCAGGGAGGCCCCCAGCATTTT. This encodes CASSPLKSQGGPQHF.